This T cell receptor (beta chain) was sequenced during a study of read filtering for tumor transcriptome and immune sequencing. Study-wide background: The cohort had some 16 men and 14 women aged about 47 to 80, mean about 67 years. 8 patients were R-ISS I, 16 were R-ISS II, six or seven were R-ISS III. DNase treatment preceded whole-transcriptome library preparation. RNA-seq yielded only about 85 to 1273 TCR reads, IR-seq about 4 to 10.27 million.

The library was built from roughly 400 ng RNA with molecular barcoded adaptors for alpha/delta and beta/gamma chains. TCRdb processed the reads anew with MiXCR; each CDR3 protein has one entry. The sample carries some 80,000 distinct CDR3 sequences, roughly 12% recorded once. Trimming took 3 bases from V and 1 from J, leaving 12 bases between them. CDR1 is DFQATT and CDR2 is SNEGSKA in the germline V gene (reference sequence). This CDR3 is 15 amino acids long. The chain recombines TRBV20-1 with TRBJ2-2, with a weak D call TRBD2 (6 bases). What was sequenced was a population of CD138-negative cells sorted from bone marrow. The source is a donor aged 40 or over with multiple myeloma. CDR3 residues: CSAREGGGNTGELFF. As DNA, the CDR3 is TGCAGTGCTAGGGAGGGTGGCGGGAACACCGGGGAGCTGTTTTTT.